This T cell receptor (beta chain) was captured by sequencing in a study of blood T cell repertoires in COVID-19. Study details: Specimens from acute and convalescent COVID-19 originated in the United States, Italy and Spain. PBMCs, B-cell-depleted T cells, or T cells were the source of the cDNA or gDNA that made up the material.

V was trimmed by 5 bases and J by 4 bases, leaving 8 bases between them. The CDR3 spans 12 residues. The germline V gene encodes CDR1 SGHNT and CDR2 YENEEA. Recruits, aged about 18 to 95 years, lived in 25 or so US areas. Cohort allocation depended upon clinical history that participants reported. TCRdb's table, derived via immunoSEQ multiplex PCR, lists solely in-frame clones and lacks some. The table shows approximately 260,000 clones, with 80% to 85% occurring only once. Sequencing was carried out using PBMCs or T cells enriched from blood (not recorded which). The sequence was obtained from a middle-aged man who had recovered from COVID-19. The chain couples TRBV11-3 to TRBJ1-1; D not resolved. As DNA, the CDR3 is TGTGCCAGCAGCCCGGAGATCACTGAAGCTTTCTTT. Translation: CASSPEITEAFF.